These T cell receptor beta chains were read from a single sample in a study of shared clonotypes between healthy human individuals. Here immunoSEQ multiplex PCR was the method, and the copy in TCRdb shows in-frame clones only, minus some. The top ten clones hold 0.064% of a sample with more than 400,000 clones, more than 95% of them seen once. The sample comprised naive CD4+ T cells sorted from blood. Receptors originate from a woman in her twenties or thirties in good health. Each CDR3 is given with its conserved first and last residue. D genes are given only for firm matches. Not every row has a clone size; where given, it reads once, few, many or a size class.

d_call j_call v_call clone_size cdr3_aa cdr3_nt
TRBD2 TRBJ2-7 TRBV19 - CASYDRLAGAYEQYF TGTGCCAGCTACGACCGACTAGCGGGAGCCTACGAGCAGTACTTC
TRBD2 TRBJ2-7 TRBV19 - CASSPLAGLYEQYF TGTGCCAGTAGTCCCCTAGCGGGGCTCTACGAGCAGTACTTC
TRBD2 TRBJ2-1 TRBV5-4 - CASSPGTSGRWNEQFF TGTGCCAGCAGCCCAGGGACTAGCGGGAGATGGAATGAGCAGTTCTTC
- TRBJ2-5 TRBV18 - CASSPRSQETQYF TGTGCCAGCTCACCACGTTCACAAGAGACCCAGTACTTC
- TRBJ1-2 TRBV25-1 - CASSGDTYYGYTF TGTGCCAGCAGTGGGGACACCTACTATGGCTACACCTTC
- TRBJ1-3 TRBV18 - CASSPEPSSGNTIYF TGTGCCAGCTCACCCGAGCCCTCCTCTGGAAACACCATATATTTT
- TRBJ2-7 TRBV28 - CASSSSYEQYF TGTGCCAGCAGTAGCTCCTACGAGCAGTACTTC
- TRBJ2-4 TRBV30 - CAWRSGGLAKNIQYF TGTGCCTGGAGATCTGGCGGATTAGCCAAAAACATTCAGTACTTC
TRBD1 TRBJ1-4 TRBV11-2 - CASSLSGGAAGEKLFF TGTGCCAGCAGCTTATCAGGGGGCGCAGCAGGTGAAAAACTGTTTTTT
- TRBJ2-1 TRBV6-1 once CASSEGPEQFF TGTGCCAGCAGTGAAGGCCCTGAGCAGTTCTTC
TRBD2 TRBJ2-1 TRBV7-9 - CASSLVLASGSFSYNEQFF TGTGCCAGCAGCTTAGTACTAGCTAGCGGGAGTTTTTCCTACAATGAGCAGTTCTTC
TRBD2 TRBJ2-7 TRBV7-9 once CASSFGGRSYEQYF TGTGCCAGCAGCTTTGGCGGGAGATCTTACGAGCAGTACTTC
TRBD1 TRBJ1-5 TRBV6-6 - CASSYEGALQPQHF TGTGCCAGCAGTTACGAGGGGGCGCTTCAGCCCCAGCATTTT
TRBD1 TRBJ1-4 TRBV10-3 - CAISRTGVEKLFF TGTGCCATCAGCCGGACAGGGGTCGAAAAACTGTTTTTT
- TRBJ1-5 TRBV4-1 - CASSSWSRGNQPQHF TGCGCCAGCAGCTCCTGGAGTAGGGGCAATCAGCCCCAGCATTTT
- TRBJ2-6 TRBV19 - CASSLPGTPSGANVLTF TGTGCCAGTAGTCTACCAGGTACTCCCTCTGGGGCCAACGTCCTGACTTTC
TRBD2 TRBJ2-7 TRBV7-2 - CASRRTSGRSGEQYF TGTGCCAGCAGGAGGACTAGCGGGAGGTCGGGGGAGCAGTACTTC
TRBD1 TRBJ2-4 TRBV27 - CASSSDRDRIQVWYIQYF TGTGCCAGCAGTTCCGACCGGGACAGAATCCAAGTTTGGTACATTCAGTACTTC
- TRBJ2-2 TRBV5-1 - CASSGTLRTGELFF TGCGCCAGCAGCGGGACCCTGAGGACCGGGGAGCTGTTTTTT
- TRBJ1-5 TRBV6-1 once CASSDYANQPQHF TGTGCCAGCAGTGACTACGCCAATCAGCCCCAGCATTTT
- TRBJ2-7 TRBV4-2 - CASSQAQGVNEQYF TGTGCCAGCAGCCAAGCACAGGGTGTTAACGAGCAGTACTTC
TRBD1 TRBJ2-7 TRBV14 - CASSRTGPEQYF TGTGCCAGCAGCCGGACAGGGCCCGAGCAGTACTTC